These 7 T cell receptor beta chains share one sample of origin, sequenced in a study of human T cells and chemical hapten exposure. Using its own MiXCR run on the RACE reads, TCRdb lists one record per CDR3 protein. The sample carries some 81,000 distinct CDR3 sequences, approximately 8% recorded once. Described time point: patch test 1, 2 weeks after DPC sensitization. Documented treatment: therapeutic diphenylcyclopropenone sensitization with weekly scalp DPC. The source material was whole blood, sampled in connection with sensitization to the hapten diphenylcyclopropenone (DPC). These receptors originate from a woman in her 30s with alopecia areata. Some clones in this sample may be carry-over from other donors' samples.

This clonotype was detected only a few times. V is TRBV2 and J is TRBJ1-3; 7 bases are a match to TRBD1. V trimming: 11 bases; J trimming: 1 base; junction bases outside the gene matches: 5. The germline V gene has CDR1 SNHLY and CDR2 FYNNEI. The CDR3 spans 13 residues. CDR3 loop: CAGAGGSGNTIYF. The CDR3 nucleotides are TGTGCCGGCGCAGGGGGTTCTGGAAACACCATATATTTT.

This clonotype came up many times. The chain is built from TRBV12-3 or TRBV12-4 and TRBJ2-3; D gene ambiguous. V lost 6 bases, J lost 6 bases, and 10 bases lay in between. The CDR3 extends over 12 amino acids. The CDR3 spells CASRGWPDTQYF. The CDR3 nucleotides read TGTGCCAGCAGAGGCTGGCCGGATACGCAGTATTTT.

The chain uses TRBV14 and TRBJ2-5; D may correspond to TRBD1 or TRBD2 (5 bases each). The CDR3 length is 15 residues. Germline V gene sequence: CDR1 SGHDN, CDR2 FVKESK. The V gene lost 4 bases and the J gene lost 2 bases, with 14 bases spanning the gap. The CDR3, as DNA: TGTGCCAGCAGCCCCTTTAGGGACCGACAAGAGACCCAGTACTTC. It encodes CASSPFRDRQETQYF.

This clonotype has at least ten counts. The chain carries TRBV19 and TRBJ2-5; D is uncertain. V was trimmed by 4 bases and J by 5 bases, leaving 14 bases between them. Germline V gene data show CDR1 as LNHDA and CDR2 as SQIVND (reference sequence). CDR3 length: 14 amino acids. The CDR3 spells CASSTRWHWETQYF. DNA for the CDR3: TGTGCCAGTAGTACTCGCTGGCATTGGGAGACCCAGTACTTC. Full variable domain (missing parts from reference TRBV19 and TRBJ2-5): DGGITQSPKYLFRKEGQNVTLSCEQNLNHDAMYWYRQDPGQGLRLIYYSQIVNDFQKGDIAEGYSVSREKKESFPLTVTSAQKNPTAFYLCASSTRWHWETQYFGPGTRLLVL.

This clonotype appeared many times. The rearrangement links TRBV7-9 to TRBJ1-2, with no clear D. Trimming left V 3 bases short and J 2 bases short, with 10 bases between. The CDR3 is 14 amino acids. Per germline, CDR1 SEHNR and CDR2 FQNEAQ (reference sequence). The CDR3 reads CASSLTASNYGYTF. Written as DNA, the CDR3 is TGTGCCAGCAGCTTGACTGCCTCCAACTATGGCTACACCTTC.

This clonotype was counted ten times or more. The rearrangement links TRBV3-1 to TRBJ2-7; D is unclear. Deletions cut 1 base from V and 3 bases from J, with 7 bases between. Germline values: CDR1 LGHDT, CDR2 YNNKEL (reference sequence). The CDR3 loop spans 13 amino acids. Written as DNA, the CDR3 is TGTGCCAGCAGCCAAGGGAAGTACTACGAGCAGTACTTC. Translation gives CASSQGKYYEQYF.

This clonotype was picked up many times. The chain recombines TRBV20-1 with TRBJ1-3; D gene ambiguous. The germline V gene encodes CDR1 DFQATT and CDR2 SNEGSKA (reference sequence). Trimming pared 6 bases from V and 0 bases from J, leaving 15 bases between. The CDR3 is made up of 15 amino acids. The CDR3 nucleotides read TGCAGTGCAAGCTTGGGCCTGAGCTCTGGAAACACCATATATTTT. Protein product: CSASLGLSSGNTIYF.